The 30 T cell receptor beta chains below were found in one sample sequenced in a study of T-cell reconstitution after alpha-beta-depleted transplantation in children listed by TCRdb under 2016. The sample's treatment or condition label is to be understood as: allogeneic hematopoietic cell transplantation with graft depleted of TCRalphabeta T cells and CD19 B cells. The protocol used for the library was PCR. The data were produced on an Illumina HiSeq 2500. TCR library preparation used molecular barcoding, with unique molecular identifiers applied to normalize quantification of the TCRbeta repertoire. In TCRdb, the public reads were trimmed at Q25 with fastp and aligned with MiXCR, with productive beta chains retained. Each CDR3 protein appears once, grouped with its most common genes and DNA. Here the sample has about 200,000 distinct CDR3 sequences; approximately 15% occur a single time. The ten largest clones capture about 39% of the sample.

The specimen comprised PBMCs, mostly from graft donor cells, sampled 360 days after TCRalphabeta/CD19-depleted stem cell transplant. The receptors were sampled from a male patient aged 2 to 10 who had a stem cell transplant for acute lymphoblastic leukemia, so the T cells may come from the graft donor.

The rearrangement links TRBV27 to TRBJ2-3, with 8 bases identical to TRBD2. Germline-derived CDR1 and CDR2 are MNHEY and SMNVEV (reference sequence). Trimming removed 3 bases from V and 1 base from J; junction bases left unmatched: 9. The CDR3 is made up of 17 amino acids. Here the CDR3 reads CASSLLLSGARTDTQYF. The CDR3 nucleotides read TGTGCCAGCAGTTTGCTGCTTAGCGGGGCCCGCACAGATACGCAGTATTTT.

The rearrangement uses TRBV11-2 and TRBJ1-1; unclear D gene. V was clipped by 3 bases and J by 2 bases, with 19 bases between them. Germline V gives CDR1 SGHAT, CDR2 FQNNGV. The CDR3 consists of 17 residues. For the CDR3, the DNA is TGTGCCAGCAGCTTCCCCTCCAGGCAAGTCGCTAACACTGAAGCTTTCTTT. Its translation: CASSFPSRQVANTEAFF.

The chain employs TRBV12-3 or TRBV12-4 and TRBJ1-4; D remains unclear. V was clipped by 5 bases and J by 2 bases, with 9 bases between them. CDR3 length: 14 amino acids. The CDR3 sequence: CASSQSTTNEKLFF. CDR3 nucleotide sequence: TGTGCCAGCAGTCAATCGACGACTAATGAAAAACTGTTTTTT.

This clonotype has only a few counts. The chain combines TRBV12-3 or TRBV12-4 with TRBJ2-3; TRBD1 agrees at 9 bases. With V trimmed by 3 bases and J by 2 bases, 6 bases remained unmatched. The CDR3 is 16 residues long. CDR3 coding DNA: TGTGCCAGCAGTTTGATTGGGGACAGGGTCACAGATACGCAGTATTTT. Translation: CASSLIGDRVTDTQYF.

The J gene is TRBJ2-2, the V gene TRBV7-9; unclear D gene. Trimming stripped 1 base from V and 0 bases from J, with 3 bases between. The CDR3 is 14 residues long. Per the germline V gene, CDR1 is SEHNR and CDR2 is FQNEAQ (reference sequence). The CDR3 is CASSLGANTGELFF. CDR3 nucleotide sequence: TGTGCCAGCAGCTTAGGAGCGAACACCGGGGAGCTGTTTTTT.

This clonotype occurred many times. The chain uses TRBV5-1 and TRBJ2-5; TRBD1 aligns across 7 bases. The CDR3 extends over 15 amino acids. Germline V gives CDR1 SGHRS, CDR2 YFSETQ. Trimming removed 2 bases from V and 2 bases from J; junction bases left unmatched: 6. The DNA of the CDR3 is TGCGCCAGCAGCTTCGTGGGGACAGAACAAGAGACCCAGTACTTC. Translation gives CASSFVGTEQETQYF. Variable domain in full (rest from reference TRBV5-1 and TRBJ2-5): KAGVTQTPRYLIKTRGQQVTLSCSPISGHRSVSWYQQTPGQGLQFLFEYFSETQRNKGNFPGRFSGRQFSNSRSEMNVSTLELGDSALYLCASSFVGTEQETQYFGPGTRLLVL.

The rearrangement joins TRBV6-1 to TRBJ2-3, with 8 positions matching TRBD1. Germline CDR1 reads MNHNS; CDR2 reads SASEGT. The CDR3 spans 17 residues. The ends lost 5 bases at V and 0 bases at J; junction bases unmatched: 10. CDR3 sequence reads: CASSTRTGPTSTDTQYF. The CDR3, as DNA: TGTGCCAGCAGTACCCGGACAGGGCCGACTAGCACAGATACGCAGTATTTT.

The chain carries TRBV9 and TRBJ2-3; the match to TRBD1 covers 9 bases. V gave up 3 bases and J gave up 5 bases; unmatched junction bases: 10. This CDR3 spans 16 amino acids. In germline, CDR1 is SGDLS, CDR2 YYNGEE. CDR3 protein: CASSEIGTGRGDTQYF. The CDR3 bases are TGTGCCAGCAGCGAAATCGGGACAGGGAGAGGAGATACGCAGTATTTT.

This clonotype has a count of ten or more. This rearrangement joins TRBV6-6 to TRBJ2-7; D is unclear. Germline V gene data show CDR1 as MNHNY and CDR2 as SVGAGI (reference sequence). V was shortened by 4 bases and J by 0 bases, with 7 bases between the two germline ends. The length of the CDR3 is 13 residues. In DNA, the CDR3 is TGTGCCAGCAGTTTTCCGAGCTCCTACGAGCAGTACTTC. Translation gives CASSFPSSYEQYF.

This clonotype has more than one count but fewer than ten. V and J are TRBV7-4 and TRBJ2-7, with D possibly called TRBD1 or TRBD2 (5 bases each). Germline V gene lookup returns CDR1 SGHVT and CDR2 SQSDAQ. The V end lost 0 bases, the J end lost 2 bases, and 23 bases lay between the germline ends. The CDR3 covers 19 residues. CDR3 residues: CASSLALFRDPFRPYEQYF. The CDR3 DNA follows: TGTGCCAGCAGCTTAGCTCTTTTCCGGGACCCTTTCCGCCCCTACGAGCAGTACTTC.

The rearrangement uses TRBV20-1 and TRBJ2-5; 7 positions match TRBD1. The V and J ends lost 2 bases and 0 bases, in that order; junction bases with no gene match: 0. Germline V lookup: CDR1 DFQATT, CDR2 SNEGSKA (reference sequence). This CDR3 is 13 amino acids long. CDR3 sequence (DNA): TGCAGTGCTAGAAGGGGGCACCAAGAGACCCAGTACTTC. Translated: CSARRGHQETQYF.

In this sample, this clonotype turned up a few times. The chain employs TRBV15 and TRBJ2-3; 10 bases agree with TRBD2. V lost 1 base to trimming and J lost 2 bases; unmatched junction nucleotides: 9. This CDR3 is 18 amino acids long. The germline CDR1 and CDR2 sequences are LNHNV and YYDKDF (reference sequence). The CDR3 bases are TGTGCCACCAGCAGAGGGCGAGATAGCGGGGGGCCCACAGATACGCAGTATTTT. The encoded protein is CATSRGRDSGGPTDTQYF.

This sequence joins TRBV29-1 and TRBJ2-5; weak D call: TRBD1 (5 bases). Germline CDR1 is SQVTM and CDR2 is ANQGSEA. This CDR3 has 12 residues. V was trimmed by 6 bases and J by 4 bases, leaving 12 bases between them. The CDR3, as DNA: TGCAGCGTGTTTACAGGTAGAGAGACCCAGTACTTC. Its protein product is CSVFTGRETQYF.

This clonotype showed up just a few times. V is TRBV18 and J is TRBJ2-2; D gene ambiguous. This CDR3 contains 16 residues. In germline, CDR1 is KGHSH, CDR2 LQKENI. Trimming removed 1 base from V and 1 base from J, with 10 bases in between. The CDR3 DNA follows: TGTGCCAGCTCACCACGGGAAGGTGAGAACACCGGGGAGCTGTTTTTT. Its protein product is CASSPREGENTGELFF.

This CDR3 is CASSLGRLDRTMNTEAFF. The CDR3 coding sequence is TGTGCCAGCAGCTTGGGGCGCCTGGACAGAACTATGAACACTGAAGCTTTCTTT. The V call is TRBV5-5, the J call TRBJ1-1; D perhaps matches TRBD1 (6 bases). From germline, CDR1 is SGHKS and CDR2 YYEKEE (reference sequence). The CDR3 is 18 amino acids. Trimming removed 0 bases at V and 0 bases at J, with 18 bases between.

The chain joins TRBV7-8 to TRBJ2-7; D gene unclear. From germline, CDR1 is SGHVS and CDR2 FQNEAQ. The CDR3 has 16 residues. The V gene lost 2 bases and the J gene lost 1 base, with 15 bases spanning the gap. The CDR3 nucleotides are TGTGCCAGCAGCTTAACTGCGGCCAGGTCTTCCTACGAGCAGTACTTC. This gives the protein CASSLTAARSSYEQYF. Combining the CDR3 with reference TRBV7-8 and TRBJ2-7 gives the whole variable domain GAGVSQSPRYKVAKRGQDVALRCDPISGHVSLFWYQQALGQGPEFLTYFQNEAQLDKSGLPSDRFFAERPEGSVSTLKIQRTQQEDSAVYLCASSLTAARSSYEQYFGPGTRLTVT.

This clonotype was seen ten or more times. The CDR3 spells CAISRQGGSKTNGEAFF. The CDR3 region has the DNA TGTGCCATCAGCAGACAGGGGGGGTCCAAAACGAACGGTGAAGCTTTCTTT. The rearrangement joins TRBV10-3 to TRBJ1-1; 9 nucleotides align to TRBD1. This CDR3 region has 17 residues. Germline V gene lookup returns CDR1 ENHRY and CDR2 SYGVKD. V lost 6 bases and J lost 7; bases outside the gene matches: 18.

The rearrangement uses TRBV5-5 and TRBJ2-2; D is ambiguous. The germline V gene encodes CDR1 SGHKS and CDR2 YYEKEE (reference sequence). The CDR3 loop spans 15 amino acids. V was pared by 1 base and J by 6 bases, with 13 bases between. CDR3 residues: CASSLNLGFPGELFF. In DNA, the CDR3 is TGTGCCAGCAGCTTGAACCTAGGGTTCCCCGGGGAGCTGTTTTTT.

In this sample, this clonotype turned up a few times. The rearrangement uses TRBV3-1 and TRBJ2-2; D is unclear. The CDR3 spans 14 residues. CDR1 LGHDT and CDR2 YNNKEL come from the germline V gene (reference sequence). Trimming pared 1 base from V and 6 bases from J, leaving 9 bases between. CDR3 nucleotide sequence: TGTGCCAGCAGCCAAGGAAGGGCTCCCGGGGAGCTGTTTTTT. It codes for CASSQGRAPGELFF. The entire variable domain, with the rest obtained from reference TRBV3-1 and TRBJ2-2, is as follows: DTAVSQTPKYLVTQMGNDKSIKCEQNLGHDTMYWYKQDSKKFLKIMFSYNNKELIINETVPNRFSPKSPDKAHLNLHINSLELGDSAVYFCASSQGRAPGELFFGEGSRLTVL.

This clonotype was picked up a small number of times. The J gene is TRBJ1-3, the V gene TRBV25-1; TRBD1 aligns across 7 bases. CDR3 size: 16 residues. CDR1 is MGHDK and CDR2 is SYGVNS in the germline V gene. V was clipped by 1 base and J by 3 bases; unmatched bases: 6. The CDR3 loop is CASSESPAGGGNTIYF. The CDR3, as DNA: TGTGCCAGCAGTGAATCCCCCGCAGGGGGTGGAAACACCATATATTTT.

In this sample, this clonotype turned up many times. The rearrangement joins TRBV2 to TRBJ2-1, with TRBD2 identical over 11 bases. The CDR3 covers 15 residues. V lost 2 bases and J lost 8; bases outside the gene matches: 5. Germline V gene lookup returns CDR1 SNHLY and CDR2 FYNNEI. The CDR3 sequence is CASSELAGGGDEQFF. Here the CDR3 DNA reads TGTGCCAGCAGTGAACTAGCGGGGGGCGGGGATGAGCAGTTCTTC.

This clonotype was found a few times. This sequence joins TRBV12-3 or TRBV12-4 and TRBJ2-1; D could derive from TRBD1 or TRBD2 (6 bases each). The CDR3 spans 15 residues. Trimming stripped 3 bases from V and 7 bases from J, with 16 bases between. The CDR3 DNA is TGTGCCAGCAGTTTGTCTCGGGGGCCTACGAATGAGCAGTTCTTC. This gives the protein CASSLSRGPTNEQFF.

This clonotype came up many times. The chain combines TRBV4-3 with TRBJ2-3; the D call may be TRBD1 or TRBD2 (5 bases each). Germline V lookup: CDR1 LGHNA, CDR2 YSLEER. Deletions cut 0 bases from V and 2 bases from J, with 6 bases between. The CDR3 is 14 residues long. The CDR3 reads CASSQEGDTDTQYF. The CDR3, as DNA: TGCGCCAGCAGCCAAGAGGGGGACACAGATACGCAGTATTTT.

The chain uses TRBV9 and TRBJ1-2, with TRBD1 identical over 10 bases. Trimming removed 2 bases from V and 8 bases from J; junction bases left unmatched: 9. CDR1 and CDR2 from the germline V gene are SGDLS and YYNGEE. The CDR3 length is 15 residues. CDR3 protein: CASSVRDRGVQGYTF. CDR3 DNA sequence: TGTGCCAGCAGCGTCCGGGACAGGGGCGTGCAGGGCTACACCTTC.

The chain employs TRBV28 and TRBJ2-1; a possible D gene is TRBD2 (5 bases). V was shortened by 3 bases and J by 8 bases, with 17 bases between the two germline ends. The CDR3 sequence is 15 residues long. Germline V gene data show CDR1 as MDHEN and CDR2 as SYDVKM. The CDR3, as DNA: TGTGCCAGCAGTTTTCTAGCTCTCCGCTTCTATGAGCAGTTCTTC. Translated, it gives CASSFLALRFYEQFF.

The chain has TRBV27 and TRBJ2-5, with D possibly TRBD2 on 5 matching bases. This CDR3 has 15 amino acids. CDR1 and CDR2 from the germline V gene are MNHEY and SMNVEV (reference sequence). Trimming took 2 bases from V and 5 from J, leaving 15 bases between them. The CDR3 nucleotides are TGTGCCAGCAGTTTAGGAGGCGGCGCTGGGGAGACCCAGTACTTC. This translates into CASSLGGGAGETQYF.

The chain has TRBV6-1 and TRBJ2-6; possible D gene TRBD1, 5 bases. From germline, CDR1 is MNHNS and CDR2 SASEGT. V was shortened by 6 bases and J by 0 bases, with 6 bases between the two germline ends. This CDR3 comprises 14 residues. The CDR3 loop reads CASRGLSGANVLTF. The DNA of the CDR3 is TGTGCCAGCAGGGGGCTCTCTGGGGCCAACGTCCTGACTTTC.

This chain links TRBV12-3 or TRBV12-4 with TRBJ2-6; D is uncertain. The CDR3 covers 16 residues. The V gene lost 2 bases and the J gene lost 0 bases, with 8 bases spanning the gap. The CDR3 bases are TGTGCCAGCAGTTTACTACTGGGCTCTGGGGCCAACGTCCTGACTTTC. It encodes CASSLLLGSGANVLTF.

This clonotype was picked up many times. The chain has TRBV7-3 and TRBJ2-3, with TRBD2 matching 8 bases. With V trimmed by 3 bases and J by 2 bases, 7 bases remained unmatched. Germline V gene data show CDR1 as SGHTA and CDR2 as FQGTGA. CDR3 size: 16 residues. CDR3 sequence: CASSFDGGANTDTQYF. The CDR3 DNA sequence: TGTGCCAGCAGCTTTGACGGGGGGGCTAACACAGATACGCAGTATTTT.

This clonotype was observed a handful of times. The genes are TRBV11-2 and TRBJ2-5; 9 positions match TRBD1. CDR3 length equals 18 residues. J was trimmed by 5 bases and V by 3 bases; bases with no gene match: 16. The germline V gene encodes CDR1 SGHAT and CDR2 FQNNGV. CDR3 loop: CASSFKIRTGAPAETQYF. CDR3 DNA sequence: TGTGCCAGCAGCTTTAAGATAAGGACAGGGGCGCCGGCGGAGACCCAGTACTTC.